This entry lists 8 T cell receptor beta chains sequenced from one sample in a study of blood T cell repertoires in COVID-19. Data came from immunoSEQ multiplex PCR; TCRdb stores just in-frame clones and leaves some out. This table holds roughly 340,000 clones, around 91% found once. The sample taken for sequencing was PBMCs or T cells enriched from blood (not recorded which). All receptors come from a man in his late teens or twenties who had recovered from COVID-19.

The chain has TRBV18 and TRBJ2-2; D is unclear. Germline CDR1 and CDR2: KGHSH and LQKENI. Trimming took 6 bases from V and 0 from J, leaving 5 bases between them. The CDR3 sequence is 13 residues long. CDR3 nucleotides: TGTGCCAGCTCGACAACGAACACCGGGGAGCTGTTTTTT. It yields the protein CASSTTNTGELFF.

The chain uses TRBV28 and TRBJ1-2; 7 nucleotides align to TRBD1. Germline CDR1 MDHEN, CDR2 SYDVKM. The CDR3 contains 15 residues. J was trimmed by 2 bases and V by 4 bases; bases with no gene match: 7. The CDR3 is CASSSTGAANYGYTF. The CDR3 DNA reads TGTGCCAGCAGTTCCACAGGGGCGGCAAACTATGGCTACACCTTC.

CDR3 amino acids: CASSPGLAGSSEQYF. The DNA of the CDR3 is TGTGCCAGCTCTCCGGGACTAGCGGGATCCAGCGAGCAGTACTTC. J is TRBJ2-7 and V is TRBV18; 13 bases are shared with TRBD2. Per germline, CDR1 KGHSH and CDR2 LQKENI. The V segment lost 6 bases and the J segment 6 bases; nucleotides outside the gene matches: 8. This CDR3 has 15 residues. The full variable domain, with the rest looked up from reference TRBV18 and TRBJ2-7, is NAGVMQNPRHLVRRRGQEARLRCSPMKGHSHVYWYRQLPEEGLKFMVYLQKENIIDESGMPKERFSAEFPKEGPSILRIQQVVRGDSAAYFCASSPGLAGSSEQYFGPGTRLTVT.

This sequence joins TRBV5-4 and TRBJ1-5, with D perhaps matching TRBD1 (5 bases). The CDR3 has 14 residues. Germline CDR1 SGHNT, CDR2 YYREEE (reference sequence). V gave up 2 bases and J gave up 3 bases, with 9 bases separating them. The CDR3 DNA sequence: TGTGCCAGCAGCTTCCAGGGAATCAATCAGCCCCAGCATTTT. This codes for CASSFQGINQPQHF.

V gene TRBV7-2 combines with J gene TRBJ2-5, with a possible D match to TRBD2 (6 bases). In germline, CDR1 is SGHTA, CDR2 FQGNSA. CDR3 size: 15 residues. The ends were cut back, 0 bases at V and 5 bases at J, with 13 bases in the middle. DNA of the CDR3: TGTGCCAGCAGCTTAGCGGCGGGGCCTGTGGAGACCCAGTACTTC. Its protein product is CASSLAAGPVETQYF.

DNA for the CDR3: TGCGCCAGCAGCCAAGATATAACAGGTAACACTCAGCCCCAGCATTTT. Its protein product is CASSQDITGNTQPQHF. The chain couples TRBV4-1 to TRBJ1-5, with TRBD1 as a possible D gene (5 bases). Trimming took off 0 bases at V and 6 bases at J, with 15 bases between the two ends. Per the germline V gene, CDR1 is MGHRA and CDR2 is YSYEKL. The CDR3 runs 16 residues.

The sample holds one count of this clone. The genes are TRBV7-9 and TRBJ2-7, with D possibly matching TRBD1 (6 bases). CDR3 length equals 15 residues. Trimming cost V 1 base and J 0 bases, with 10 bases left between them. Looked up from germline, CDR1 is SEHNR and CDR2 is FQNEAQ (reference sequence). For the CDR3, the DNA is TGTGCCAGCAGCTTAGGGGACAAAAGCTCCTACGAGCAGTACTTC. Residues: CASSLGDKSSYEQYF.

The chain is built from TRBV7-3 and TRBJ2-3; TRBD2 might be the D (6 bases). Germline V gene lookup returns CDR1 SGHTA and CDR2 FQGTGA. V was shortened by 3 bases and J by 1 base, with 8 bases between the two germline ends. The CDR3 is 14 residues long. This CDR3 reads CASSFGGRTDTQYF. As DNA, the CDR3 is TGTGCCAGCAGCTTCGGGGGACGCACAGATACGCAGTATTTT.